Below, one TCR beta chain is given with its context. Its antigen is currently unknown. This sample includes further DNA sequences coding for the same CDR3. The data were taken from a study of cytomegalovirus exposure and HLA in healthy donors. Repertoires were generated with immunoSEQ multiplex PCR, while TCRdb's copy carries only in-frame clones and drops some. Of 130,000 or so clones in the sample, 89% were seen once. The CDR3 length is 14 residues. V gave up 5 bases and J gave up 5 bases; unmatched junction bases: 3. Per the germline V gene, CDR1 is SGHAT and CDR2 is FQNNGV. Study-wide findings and caveats: It was approximately 150 TCR beta chains that were listed as cytomegalovirus-associated.

The chain links TRBV11-2 to TRBJ2-5, with 12 bases identical to TRBD1. The receptor was derived from a woman between 18 and 29 years old in good health and CMV-seronegative. Sequencing input: PBMCs. The CDR3 spells CASSRDRGRETQYF. The CDR3 DNA reads TGTGCCAGCAGCCGGGACAGGGGGCGCGAGACCCAGTACTTC. Full variable domain (outside the CDR3, taken from reference TRBV11-2 and TRBJ2-5): EAGVAQSPRYKIIEKRQSVAFWCNPISGHATLYWYQQILGQGPKLLIQFQNNGVVDDSQLPKDRFSAERLKGVDSTLKIQPAKLEDSAVYLCASSRDRGRETQYFGPGTRLLVL.